This TCR beta chain was captured in a study of OX40 agonist ivuxolimab in advanced cancers. Study-wide background: Ivuxolimab is a fully human IgG2 antibody that activates OX40 (CD134).

The count of this clone is one. Its cognate antigen is unknown. With V trimmed by 1 base and J by 9 bases, 6 bases remained unmatched. This CDR3 is built from 15 residues. The germline CDR1 and CDR2 sequences are LNHNV and YYDKDF (reference sequence). Clones were sequenced by immunoSEQ multiplex PCR, and TCRdb holds only the in-frame ones, with some missing. Of 50,000 or so clones in the sample, about 86% were seen once. Systemic immunosuppression or a history of autoimmune disease excluded patients. General observations from the study: The authors did not determine the antigen specificity of the expanded peripheral T cells. More expanded clones were seen, on average, in CD8+ T cells than in CD4+.

V gene TRBV15 combines with J gene TRBJ2-3, with 11 nucleotides matching TRBD2. This TCR derives from an adult with an advanced solid tumor such as melanoma, head and neck, liver or kidney cancer. The sequencing used CD4+ or CD8+ T cells sorted from blood, collected in a trial of the OX40 agonist ivuxolimab. The CDR3 DNA follows: TGTGCCACCAGCAGAGGTAGCGGGAGGGCCCAAACGCAGTATTTT. The encoded protein is CATSRGSGRAQTQYF.